Listed below are T cell receptor beta chains from one sample, sequenced in a study of a mutant IDH1 vaccine in newly diagnosed glioma. Assay: immunoSEQ multiplex PCR; the TCRdb copy retains only in-frame clones and omits some. The sample has approximately 50,000 clones; 75% to 90% are singletons. Antigens for these TCRs are unknown. The specimen comprised PBMCs, sampled from a glioma patient whose treatment included an IDH1 peptide vaccine. These receptors were obtained from a middle-aged man with glioma. CDR3s include the opening cysteine and the closing phenylalanine or tryptophan. The D gene is left open where the match is weak. Clone size is not always given. Where it is, it says once, few, many or a class for expanded clones.

D gene	V gene	clone size	J gene	CDR3 protein	CDR3 DNA
TRBD2	TRBV5-1	NA	TRBJ2-3	CASSPGSGTNTDTQYF	TGCGCCAGCAGCCCAGGTAGCGGGACAAACACAGATACGCAGTATTTT
NA	TRBV6-5	NA	TRBJ2-7	CASSYSAPPGYEQYF	TGTGCCAGCAGTTACTCAGCTCCCCCAGGCTACGAGCAGTACTTC
NA	TRBV19	NA	TRBJ1-1	CASSIEGVGEGWATEAFF	TGTGCCAGTAGTATAGAGGGCGTAGGGGAAGGTTGGGCCACTGAAGCTTTCTTT
TRBD2	TRBV6-5	NA	TRBJ2-5	CASSFGGRGETQYF	TGTGCCAGCAGTTTTGGCGGGAGGGGGGAGACCCAGTACTTC
TRBD1	TRBV10-2	NA	TRBJ1-4	CAISTGRNEKLFF	TGCGCCATTTCGACAGGGCGTAATGAAAAACTGTTTTTT
NA	TRBV7-9	NA	TRBJ1-5	CASSLAWGQPQHF	TGTGCCAGCAGCTTAGCGTGGGGTCAGCCCCAGCATTTT
NA	TRBV29-1	NA	TRBJ2-7	CSVRNPGVTYEQYF	TGCAGCGTGAGGAACCCGGGCGTAACCTACGAGCAGTACTTC
NA	TRBV6-4	NA	TRBJ2-1	CASRIRNSGYNEQFF	TGTGCCAGCAGAATAAGGAACTCGGGTTACAATGAGCAGTTCTTC
NA	TRBV6-5	NA	TRBJ2-7	CASIGGADEQYF	TGTGCCAGCATCGGGGGCGCCGACGAGCAGTACTTC
NA	TRBV5-6	NA	TRBJ2-3	CASTLGDLLGTDTQYF	TGTGCCAGCACCTTGGGCGACCTTCTGGGCACAGATACGCAGTATTTT
NA	TRBV25-1	NA	TRBJ2-7	CASASFGAPYEQYF	TGTGCCAGCGCCTCTTTTGGGGCTCCTTACGAGCAGTACTTC
TRBD2	TRBV6-4	NA	TRBJ2-7	CASSEWGLAGDEQYF	TGTGCCAGCAGTGAGTGGGGACTAGCGGGAGATGAGCAGTACTTC
NA	TRBV9	once	TRBJ2-2	CASSKEGGAGELFF	TGTGCCAGCAGCAAGGAGGGGGGGGCCGGGGAGCTGTTTTTT
NA	TRBV28	NA	TRBJ2-7	CASSLGRYEQYF	TGTGCCAGCAGTTTAGGGCGCTACGAGCAGTACTTC
TRBD2	TRBV2	NA	TRBJ2-5	CASSPLAGAAQETQYF	TGTGCCAGCAGTCCCCTAGCGGGAGCAGCTCAAGAGACCCAGTACTTC
NA	TRBV4-2	NA	TRBJ1-2	CASSQTGPYGYTF	TGTGCCAGCAGCCAAACTGGCCCCTATGGCTACACCTTC
NA	TRBV5-1	once	TRBJ2-1	CASNSGLTRVGEQFF	TGCGCCAGCAACTCGGGACTTACGAGAGTTGGTGAGCAGTTCTTC
NA	TRBV5-1	NA	TRBJ1-2	CASSFAGEGYTF	TGCGCCAGCAGCTTTGCGGGGGAGGGCTACACCTTC
TRBD2	TRBV5-4	NA	TRBJ2-1	CASSSASGSLGEQFF	TGTGCCAGCAGCTCGGCTAGCGGGAGTTTAGGTGAGCAGTTCTTC
TRBD2	TRBV7-9	NA	TRBJ2-3	CASRLGGLALDTQYF	TGTGCCTCCCGGTTGGGAGGACTAGCCTTAGATACGCAGTATTTT
NA	TRBV4-1	NA	TRBJ2-3	CASSQGGVRTDTQYF	TGCGCCAGCAGCCAAGGGGGGGTGCGCACAGATACGCAGTATTTT
TRBD1	TRBV6-5	NA	TRBJ1-5	CASSWDRNQPQHF	TGTGCCAGCAGCTGGGACAGGAATCAGCCCCAGCATTTT
NA	TRBV5-1	NA	TRBJ2-4	CASSTMGQGQNIQYF	TGCGCCAGCAGCACAATGGGACAAGGCCAAAACATTCAGTACTTC
NA	TRBV4-1	NA	TRBJ2-7	CASSPPAAPLSYEQYF	TGCGCCAGCAGCCCTCCAGCGGCCCCGCTAAGCTACGAGCAGTACTTC
NA	TRBV7-9	NA	TRBJ2-5	CASSLAPHRDGKYF	TGTGCCAGCAGCTTAGCCCCCCACCGGGACGGGAAGTACTTC
TRBD2	TRBV5-1	NA	TRBJ2-7	CASRSLGLADYEQYF	TGCGCCAGCAGGAGTTTGGGACTAGCGGACTACGAGCAGTACTTC
TRBD2	TRBV2	NA	TRBJ2-1	CASGPWTSGYNEQFF	TGTGCCAGCGGTCCTTGGACTAGCGGATACAATGAGCAGTTCTTC
NA	TRBV6-5	NA	TRBJ2-1	CASSYGALDNEQFF	TGTGCCAGCAGCTACGGGGCATTGGACAATGAGCAGTTCTTC
TRBD2	TRBV5-1	NA	TRBJ2-3	CASSETSALTDTQYF	TGCGCCAGCAGCGAAACTAGCGCCCTCACAGATACGCAGTATTTT
NA	TRBV20-1	once	TRBJ2-5	CSARTTPLNF	TGCAGTGCTAGGACTACCCCTCTTAACTTC
TRBD2	TRBV27	NA	TRBJ2-3	CASSLGEIAGYTDTQYF	TGTGCCAGCTCCCTCGGGGAGATAGCGGGATACACAGATACGCAGTATTTT
TRBD1	TRBV9	NA	TRBJ1-3	CASSVAQGASVGNTIYF	TGTGCCAGCAGCGTAGCGCAGGGGGCCTCGGTTGGAAACACCATATATTTT
NA	TRBV27	NA	TRBJ2-2	CASSFLYPGELFF	TGTGCCAGCAGTTTTCTGTACCCCGGGGAGCTGTTTTTT
NA	TRBV27	NA	TRBJ1-2	CASSLRTDYGYTF	TGTGCCAGCAGTCTACGGACGGACTATGGCTACACCTTC
TRBD1	TRBV19	once	TRBJ2-7	CASSLQARGTGFAYEQYF	TGTGCCAGTAGCCTCCAAGCCAGAGGGACAGGTTTTGCCTACGAGCAGTACTTC